This T cell receptor beta chain was found in a study of post-analysis software for immune sequencing data. Study results and limitations: Multiple sclerosis was associated with a significant reduction in normalized Chao1 diversity relative to controls. Strong co-clustering by F measure was seen for same-batch samples. About five TRBV segments, including TRBV5-6, TRBV5-1 and TRBV20-1, were more frequent in patients than controls.

Concerning this clonotype: Its antigen is not known.

Unique molecular identifiers were present in the TCR beta cDNA libraries. TCRdb reprocessed the PCR reads with MiXCR, giving one entry per CDR3 protein. Seen here are about 810,000 distinct CDR3 sequences, roughly half observed once, and the top ten hold 4.6%. This CDR3 is 13 amino acids long. The germline gives CDR1 SGHNT, CDR2 YENEEA. Trimming pared 7 bases from V and 7 bases from J, leaving 17 bases between. V gene TRBV11-3 combines with J gene TRBJ2-7; D gene uncertain. The receptor comes from a girl between 10 and 17 years old with multiple sclerosis. The sample taken for sequencing was blood. The CDR3 DNA is TGTGCCAGCACCATGCTGGGCTCCTTAGAGCAGTACTTC. Translating it yields CASTMLGSLEQYF.